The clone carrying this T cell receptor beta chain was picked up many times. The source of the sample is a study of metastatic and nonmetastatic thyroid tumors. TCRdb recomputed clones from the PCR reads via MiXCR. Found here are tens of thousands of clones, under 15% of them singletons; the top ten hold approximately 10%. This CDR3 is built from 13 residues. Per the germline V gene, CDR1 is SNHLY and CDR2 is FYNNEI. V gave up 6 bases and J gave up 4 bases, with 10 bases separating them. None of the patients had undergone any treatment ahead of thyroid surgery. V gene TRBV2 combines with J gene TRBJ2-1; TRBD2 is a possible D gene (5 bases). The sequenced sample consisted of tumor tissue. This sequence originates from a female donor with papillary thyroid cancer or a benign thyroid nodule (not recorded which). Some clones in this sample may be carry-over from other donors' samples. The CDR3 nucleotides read TGTGCCAGCAGAAGCGGAGTTTACAATGAGCAGTTCTTC. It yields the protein CASRSGVYNEQFF.